This T cell receptor (beta chain) was identified in a study of identical twins. Each CDR3 protein gets one entry after TCRdb re-called the 5' RACE reads with MiXCR. The sample consists of hundreds of thousands of distinct CDR3 sequences, roughly 20% of them appearing once. This sample was shared with a second study, whose subject was T cells expressing NK-cell markers. That work contributes: Sequencing of TCR beta repertoires drew on sorted CD3+CD56+NKG2C+, CD3+CD56+NKG2C- and CD3+CD56-NKG2C+ T cells. Most of the eight sequenced donors tested HCMV-seropositive; one tested seronegative.

The sample was PBMCs. The sequence came from a woman between 18 and 29 years old in good health.

As DNA, the CDR3 is TGTGCCAGCGGTCTGGGGGGTCTAGCCTACGAGCAGTACTTC. It is translated as CASGLGGLAYEQYF. The V and J genes are TRBV27 and TRBJ2-7; D possibly corresponds to TRBD2 (6 bases). V shed 8 bases and J shed 2 bases, with 16 bases lying between them. The CDR3 length is 14 residues. The germline V gene has CDR1 MNHEY and CDR2 SMNVEV (reference sequence).